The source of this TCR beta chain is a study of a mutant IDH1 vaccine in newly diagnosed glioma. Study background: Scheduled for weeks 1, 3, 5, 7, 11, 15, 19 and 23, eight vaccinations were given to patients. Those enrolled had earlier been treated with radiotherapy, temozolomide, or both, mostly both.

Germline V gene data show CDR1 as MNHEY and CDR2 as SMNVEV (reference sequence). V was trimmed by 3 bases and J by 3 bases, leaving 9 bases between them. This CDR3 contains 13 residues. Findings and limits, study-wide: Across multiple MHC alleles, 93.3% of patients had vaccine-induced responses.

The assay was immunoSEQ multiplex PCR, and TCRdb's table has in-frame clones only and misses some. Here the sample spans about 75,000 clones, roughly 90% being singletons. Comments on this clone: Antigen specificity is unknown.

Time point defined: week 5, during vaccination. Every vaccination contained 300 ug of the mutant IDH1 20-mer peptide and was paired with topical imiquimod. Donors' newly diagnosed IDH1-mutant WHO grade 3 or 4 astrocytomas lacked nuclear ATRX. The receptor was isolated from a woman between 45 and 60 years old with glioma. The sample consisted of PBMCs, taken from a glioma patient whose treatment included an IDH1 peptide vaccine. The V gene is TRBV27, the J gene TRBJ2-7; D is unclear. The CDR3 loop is CASSFKPYYEQYF. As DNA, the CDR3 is TGTGCCAGCAGTTTTAAACCTTACTACGAGCAGTACTTC.